This entry describes one T cell receptor (beta chain). This sample was included in a study of blood T cell repertoires in COVID-19. Per the original data handling: Amplification from reference gene primers served as the basis for estimated nucleated cell counts. Profiling relied on immunoSEQ multiplex PCR, and the TCRdb table lists in-frame clones only, not all of them. The V and J calls and the clone size are those of that table, but D and trimming were determined from the DNA. The profile shows about 200,000 clones, about 86% of them singletons. The CDR3 has 14 amino acids. V lost 7 bases, J lost 4 bases, and 6 bases stayed unmatched. From germline, CDR1 is MDHEN and CDR2 SYDVKM. Adults between about 18 and 95 years of age took part from about two dozen US areas.

The sample taken for sequencing was PBMCs or T cells enriched from blood (not recorded which). This chain links TRBV28 with TRBJ2-1, with TRBD1 matching over 8 bases. The TCR comes from a woman aged 25 to 39 who had been exposed to COVID-19. The CDR3 sequence: CASKSGTGYNEQFF. In nucleotides, the CDR3 is TGTGCCAGCAAATCCGGGACAGGTTACAATGAGCAGTTCTTC.